One sample yielded the 18 T cell receptor beta chains listed below, sequenced in a study of T cells in Graves' hyperthyroidism and ophthalmopathy. Amplified regions were TCR beta CDR3 sequences from RNA transcripts. The HTBI primer set was used in a first-round RT-PCR of the TCR CDR3. Using its own MiXCR run on the multiplex PCR reads, TCRdb lists one record per CDR3 protein. In the table there are approximately 560,000 distinct CDR3 sequences, about half of which are singletons. The specimen sequenced was peripheral blood or thyroid tissue (not recorded which). Source of these receptors: a woman aged 18-29 years with Graves' hyperthyroidism.

This clonotype has a handful of counts. This sequence joins TRBV19 and TRBJ1-5; possible D gene TRBD1, 6 bases. CDR1 is LNHDA and CDR2 is SQIVND in the germline V gene (reference sequence). The ends were cut back, 1 base at V and 1 base at J, with 11 bases in the middle. There are 16 residues in the CDR3. CDR3 bases: TGTGCCAGTAGTATAGGCAGGGGCGGGAGCAATCAGCCCCAGCATTTT. It is translated as CASSIGRGGSNQPQHF. Complete variable domain (other parts from reference TRBV19 and TRBJ1-5): DGGITQSPKYLFRKEGQNVTLSCEQNLNHDAMYWYRQDPGQGLRLIYYSQIVNDFQKGDIAEGYSVSREKKESFPLTVTSAQKNPTAFYLCASSIGRGGSNQPQHFGDGTRLSIL.

The chain uses TRBV2 and TRBJ2-2; no definite D call. This CDR3 spans 15 amino acids. Germline CDR1 reads SNHLY; CDR2 reads FYNNEI. V was trimmed by 4 bases and J by 2 bases, leaving 11 bases between them. The CDR3 spells CASSAVDGNTGELFF. The CDR3 nucleotides read TGTGCCAGCAGTGCGGTCGACGGTAACACCGGGGAGCTGTTTTTT.

The table lists this clonotype with a few counts. This chain uses TRBV9 with TRBJ2-7; 9 bases fit TRBD2. Germline trimming cut 0 bases from V and 6 bases from J; bases unmatched to any gene: 10. The CDR3 sequence is 16 residues long. CDR1 and CDR2 from the germline V gene are SGDLS and YYNGEE. The CDR3 spells CASSVGIAGDRGEQYF. CDR3 sequence (DNA): TGTGCCAGCAGCGTAGGGATAGCGGGAGATCGAGGCGAGCAGTACTTC.

This clonotype was seen a handful of times. The chain has TRBV12-3 or TRBV12-4 and TRBJ2-5; the D gene could be TRBD1 or TRBD2 (5 bases each). Trimming took 5 bases from V and 2 from J, leaving 12 bases between them. The CDR3 is 14 residues long. The CDR3 protein is CASSHPGRQETQYF. In DNA, the CDR3 is TGTGCCAGCAGTCACCCGGGACGTCAAGAGACCCAGTACTTC.

The chain is built from TRBV29-1 and TRBJ1-2; the match to TRBD1 covers 10 bases. The CDR3 covers 14 residues. Germline CDR1 is SQVTM and CDR2 is ANQGSEA. V lost 3 bases, J lost 3 bases, and 4 bases stayed unmatched. The CDR3 region has the DNA TGCAGCGTTGACGACGGGACAGGGGACTATGGCTACACCTTC. Translated, it gives CSVDDGTGDYGYTF.

The chain combines TRBV2 with TRBJ1-6, with 7 bases lining up with TRBD1. This CDR3 spans 13 amino acids. Germline CDR1 reads SNHLY; CDR2 reads FYNNEI. J was trimmed by 10 bases and V by 5 bases; bases with no gene match: 5. The CDR3, as DNA: TGTGCCAGCAGTCGGGACAGCACCTCACCCCTCCACTTT. Amino acids: CASSRDSTSPLHF.

J is TRBJ2-7 and V is TRBV4-1; the D gene is possibly TRBD1 (5 bases). V lost 3 bases to trimming and J lost 1 base, with 10 bases between them. This CDR3 has 14 residues. Germline V gene lookup returns CDR1 MGHRA and CDR2 YSYEKL. The CDR3 DNA follows: TGCGCCAGCAGCCACCCAGGGAAATCCTACGAGCAGTACTTC. Amino acids: CASSHPGKSYEQYF.

This clonotype has just a few counts. The genes are TRBV7-9 and TRBJ2-5, with 8 positions matching TRBD1. Trimming removed 5 bases from V and 1 base from J; junction bases left unmatched: 6. This CDR3 is built from 15 residues. Germline CDR1 is SEHNR and CDR2 is FQNEAQ (reference sequence). CDR3 bases: TGTGCCAGCAGCCCAGTTACAGGGGGCCAAGAGACCCAGTACTTC. Its protein product is CASSPVTGGQETQYF.

The chain has TRBV29-1 and TRBJ1-2; D remains unclear. Germline lookup yields CDR1 SQVTM and CDR2 ANQGSEA. V gave up 0 bases and J gave up 3 bases, with 2 bases separating them. The CDR3 sequence is 11 residues long. The CDR3 DNA is TGCAGCGTTGAAGATCACTATGGCTACACCTTC. It yields the protein CSVEDHYGYTF.

V gene TRBV20-1 combines with J gene TRBJ1-4; D is undetermined. Germline V lookup: CDR1 DFQATT, CDR2 SNEGSKA (reference sequence). This CDR3 is built from 11 residues. V lost 5 bases, J lost 7 bases, and 8 bases lay in between. The CDR3, as DNA: TGCAGTGCTGATGGAGGTGAAAAACTGTTTTTT. Amino acid sequence: CSADGGEKLFF.

This clonotype is a singleton in its sample. The chain carries TRBV2 and TRBJ2-2; 13 nucleotides align to TRBD2. Germline trimming cut 6 bases from V and 4 bases from J; bases unmatched to any gene: 8. CDR3 length: 17 amino acids. The V gene's germline CDR1 is SNHLY and CDR2 FYNNEI. CDR3 coding DNA: TGTGCCAGCAGCCCGAGGACTAGCGGGAGTAGCACCGGGGAGCTGTTTTTT. It specifies CASSPRTSGSSTGELFF.

This clonotype has at least ten counts. V usage is TRBV7-2 and J usage is TRBJ2-2; D is undetermined. This CDR3 region has 11 residues. Germline-derived CDR1 and CDR2 are SGHTA and FQGNSA. V gave up 9 bases and J gave up 5 bases, with 7 bases separating them. CDR3 sequence: CASSQTGELFF. The CDR3 nucleotides are TGTGCCAGTAGTCAAACCGGGGAGCTGTTTTTT.

The chain has TRBV25-1 and TRBJ1-1; D perhaps matches TRBD1 (5 bases). Deletions cut 5 bases from V and 3 bases from J, with 10 bases between. CDR3 size: 13 residues. Per the germline V gene, CDR1 is MGHDK and CDR2 is SYGVNS. CDR3 nucleotides: TGTGCCAGCAGTCAGACAGTGGACACTGAAGCTTTCTTT. It codes for CASSQTVDTEAFF. Full variable domain (outside the CDR3, taken from reference TRBV25-1 and TRBJ1-1): EADIYQTPRYLVIGTGKKITLECSQTMGHDKMYWYQQDPGMELHLIHYSYGVNSTEKGDLSSESTVSRIRTEHFPLTLESARPSHTSQYLCASSQTVDTEAFFGQGTRLTVV.

Ten or more counts support this clonotype. The chain recombines TRBV9 with TRBJ1-1; D may be TRBD1 (5 bases). The V and J ends lost 4 bases and 0 bases respectively, with 13 bases between them. The CDR3 covers 15 residues. CDR1 is SGDLS and CDR2 is YYNGEE in the germline V gene. The CDR3 DNA follows: TGTGCCAGCAGCCGGGGACGATGGATGAACACTGAAGCTTTCTTT. Translated: CASSRGRWMNTEAFF.

The chain joins TRBV5-1 to TRBJ2-5; maybe TRBD1 (6 bases). The germline V gene has CDR1 SGHRS and CDR2 YFSETQ. The CDR3 totals 14 residues. Between the trimmed V and J ends, which lost 2 bases and 3 bases, there was a span of 11 bases. This chain's CDR3 is CASSFGQPKETQYF. In nucleotides, the CDR3 is TGCGCCAGCAGCTTTGGACAGCCCAAAGAGACCCAGTACTTC.

The chain is built from TRBV7-2 and TRBJ1-3; no clear D. Germline-derived CDR1 and CDR2 are SGHTA and FQGNSA. Trimming shortened V by 4 bases and J by 0 bases, and 10 bases separated the two germline ends. The CDR3 is 15 amino acids. In DNA, the CDR3 is TGTGCCAGCAGCTCCAGTCAGACCTCTGGAAACACCATATATTTT. Encoded protein: CASSSSQTSGNTIYF.

This rearrangement joins TRBV7-2 to TRBJ1-5, with TRBD1 as a possible D gene (5 bases). Trimming stripped 5 bases from V and 0 bases from J, with 11 bases between. The CDR3 is made up of 15 amino acids. CDR1 is SGHTA, CDR2 FQGNSA, per germline. This CDR3 is CASSRQLDSNQPQHF. The CDR3 nucleotides read TGTGCCAGCAGCCGACAGCTGGATAGCAATCAGCCCCAGCATTTT.

As for this clonotype: This clone may be a read error of a much larger clone one base away. The chain combines TRBV25-1 with TRBJ1-2; D not certain. CDR3 size: 11 residues. Germline-derived CDR1 and CDR2 are MGHDK and SYGVNS. V lost 9 bases to trimming and J lost 7 bases, with 12 bases between them. This chain's CDR3 is CASGITGGYTF. In DNA form, the CDR3 reads TGTGCCAGTGGTATCACTGGTGGCTACACCTTC.